The next 5 T cell receptor beta chains were all read from a single sample in a study of blood T cell repertoires in COVID-19. TCRdb's copy holds only in-frame clones and misses some; the assay was immunoSEQ multiplex PCR. The sample has about 670,000 clones; 80% to 90% are singletons. Sequencing used peripheral blood. Receptor source: a woman under 30 with acute or convalescent COVID-19.

V gene TRBV5-1 combines with J gene TRBJ2-7; a weak D match, TRBD2 (6 bases). The CDR3 contains 15 residues. Trimming stripped 5 bases from V and 0 bases from J, with 15 bases between. Per the germline V gene, CDR1 is SGHRS and CDR2 is YFSETQ. CDR3 in amino acids: CASSRGSPSSYEQYF. The DNA of the CDR3 is TGCGCCAGCAGTCGGGGGTCACCTAGCTCCTACGAGCAGTACTTC.

Comment on this clone: Other DNA variants within this sample encode the same CDR3. V is TRBV9 and J is TRBJ1-3; the D gene is possibly TRBD1 (6 bases). CDR1 is SGDLS and CDR2 is YYNGEE in the germline V gene. Trimming shortened V by 0 bases and J by 2 bases, and 9 bases separated the two germline ends. The CDR3 totals 15 residues. The DNA of the CDR3 is TGTGCCAGCAGCGTAGTGGGGGGGCCTGGAAACACCATATATTTT. It encodes CASSVVGGPGNTIYF.

This sequence joins TRBV27 and TRBJ2-7; 7 positions agree with TRBD1. The V gene's germline CDR1 is MNHEY and CDR2 SMNVEV (reference sequence). V dropped 1 base and J dropped 0; count of bases not matched to a gene: 9. The CDR3 is made up of 17 amino acids. The CDR3 reads CASSLWTSGGSSYEQYF. The CDR3 DNA is TGTGCCAGCAGTTTATGGACCTCAGGGGGAAGCTCCTACGAGCAGTACTTC.

The chain employs TRBV18 and TRBJ1-2, with TRBD1 identical over 8 bases. This CDR3 is 14 amino acids long. Germline-derived CDR1 and CDR2 are KGHSH and LQKENI. J lost 8 bases, V lost 2 bases, and 7 bases had no gene match. The CDR3 sequence is CASSPVRGLGGYTF. The CDR3 bases are TGTGCCAGCTCACCAGTCAGGGGGCTAGGAGGCTACACCTTC.

V and J are TRBV18 and TRBJ2-5, with TRBD2 matching over 8 bases. The CDR3 extends over 15 amino acids. Germline V CDR1 and CDR2: KGHSH, LQKENI. V lost 2 bases, J lost 5 bases, and 7 bases stayed unmatched. The CDR3 region has the DNA TGTGCCAGCTCACCAGTAGCGGGGTCGCTGGAGACCCAGTACTTC. It yields the protein CASSPVAGSLETQYF.